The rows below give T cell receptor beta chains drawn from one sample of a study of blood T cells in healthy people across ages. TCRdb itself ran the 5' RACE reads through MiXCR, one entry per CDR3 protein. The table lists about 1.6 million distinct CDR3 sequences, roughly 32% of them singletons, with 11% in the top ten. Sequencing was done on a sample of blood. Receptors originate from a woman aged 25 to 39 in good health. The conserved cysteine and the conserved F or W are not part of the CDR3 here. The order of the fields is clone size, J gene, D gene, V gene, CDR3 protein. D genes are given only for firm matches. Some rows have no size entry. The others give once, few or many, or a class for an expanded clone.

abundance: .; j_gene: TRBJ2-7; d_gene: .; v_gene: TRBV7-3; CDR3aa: ASSLRVPPSSYEQY
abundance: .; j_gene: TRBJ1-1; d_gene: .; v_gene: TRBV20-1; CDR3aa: SAGTGYREAF
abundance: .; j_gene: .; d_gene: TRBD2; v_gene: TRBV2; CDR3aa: ASSLAGGTSGYEQY
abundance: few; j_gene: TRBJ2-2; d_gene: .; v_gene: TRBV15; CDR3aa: ATRGQGTGELF
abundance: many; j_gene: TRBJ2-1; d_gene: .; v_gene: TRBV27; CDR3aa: ASSAFGGDNEQF
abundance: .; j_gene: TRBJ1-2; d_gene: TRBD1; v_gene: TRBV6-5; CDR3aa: ASSFGTGGEGGYT
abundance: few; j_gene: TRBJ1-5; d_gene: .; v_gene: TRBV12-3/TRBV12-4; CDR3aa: ASRGGTGGYQPQH
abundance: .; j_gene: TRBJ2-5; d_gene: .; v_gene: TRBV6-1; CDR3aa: ASKQPLETQY
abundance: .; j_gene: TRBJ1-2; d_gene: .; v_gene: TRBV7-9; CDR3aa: ATEGPLPGYT
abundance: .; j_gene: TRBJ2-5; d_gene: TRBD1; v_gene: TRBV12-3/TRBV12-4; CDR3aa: ASTVDRGQETQY
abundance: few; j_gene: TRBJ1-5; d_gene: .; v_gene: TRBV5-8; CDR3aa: ASSTGQRYSNQPQH
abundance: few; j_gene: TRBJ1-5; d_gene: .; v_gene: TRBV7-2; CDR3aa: ASSLATGIKSNQPQH
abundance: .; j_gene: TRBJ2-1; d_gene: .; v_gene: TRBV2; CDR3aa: ASSDLRPLNEQF
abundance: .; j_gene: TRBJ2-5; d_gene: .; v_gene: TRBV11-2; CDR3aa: ASSLGRMGETQY
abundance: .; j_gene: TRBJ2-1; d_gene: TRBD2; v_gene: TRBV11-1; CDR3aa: ASSLGLAGKVDEQF
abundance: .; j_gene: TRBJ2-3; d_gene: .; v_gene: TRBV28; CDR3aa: ATYYSGTDTQY
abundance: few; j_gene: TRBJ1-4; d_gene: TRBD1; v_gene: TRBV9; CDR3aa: ASSVGQGVGKLF
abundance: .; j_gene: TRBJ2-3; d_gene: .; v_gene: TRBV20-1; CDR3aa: SAARSTDTQY
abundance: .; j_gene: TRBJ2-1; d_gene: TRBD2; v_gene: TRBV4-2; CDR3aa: TSSPSSRGGGDNEQF
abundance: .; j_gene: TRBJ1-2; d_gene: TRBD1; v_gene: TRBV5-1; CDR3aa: ASSHDRVDGYT
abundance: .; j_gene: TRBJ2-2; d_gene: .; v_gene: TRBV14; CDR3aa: ASSQGPYTGELF
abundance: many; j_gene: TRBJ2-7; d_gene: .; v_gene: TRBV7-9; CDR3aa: ASSLGGNGYYEQY
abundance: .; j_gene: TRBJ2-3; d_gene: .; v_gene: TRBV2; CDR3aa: ASRPSGTYTDTQY
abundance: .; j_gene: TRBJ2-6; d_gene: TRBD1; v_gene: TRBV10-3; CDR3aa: AISRDSAVYGANVLT
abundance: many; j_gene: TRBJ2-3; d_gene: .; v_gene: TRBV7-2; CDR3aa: ASSPVGKYTDTQY
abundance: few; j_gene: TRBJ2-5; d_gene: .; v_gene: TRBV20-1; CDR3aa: SARDLRGGETQY
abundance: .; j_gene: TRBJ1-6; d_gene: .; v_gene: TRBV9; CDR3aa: ASSVDRGGIGSPLH
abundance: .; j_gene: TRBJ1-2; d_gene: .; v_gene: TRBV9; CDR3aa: ASSSFVGSYGYT
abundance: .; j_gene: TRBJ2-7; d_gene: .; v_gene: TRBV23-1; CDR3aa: ASSQELGRVLCERVSYEQY
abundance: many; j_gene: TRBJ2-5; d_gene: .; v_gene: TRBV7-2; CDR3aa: ASSLARAGGETQY
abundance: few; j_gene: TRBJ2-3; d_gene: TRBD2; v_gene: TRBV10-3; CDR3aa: AISGSGSGGTDTQY
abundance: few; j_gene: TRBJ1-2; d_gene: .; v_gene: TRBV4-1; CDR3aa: ASSQDSTFNYGYT
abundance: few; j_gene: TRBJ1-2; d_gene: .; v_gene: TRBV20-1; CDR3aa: SALKGSVYGYT
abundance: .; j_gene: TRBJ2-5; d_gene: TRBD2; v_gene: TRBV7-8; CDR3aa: ASSLGVAGGETQY
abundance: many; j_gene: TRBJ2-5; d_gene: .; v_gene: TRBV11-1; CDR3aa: ASRPGLQETQY
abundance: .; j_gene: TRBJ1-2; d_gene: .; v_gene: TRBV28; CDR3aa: ASSYTGMQGSGGYT
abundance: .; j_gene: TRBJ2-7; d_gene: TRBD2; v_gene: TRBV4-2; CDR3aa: ASSKGTSGASYEQY
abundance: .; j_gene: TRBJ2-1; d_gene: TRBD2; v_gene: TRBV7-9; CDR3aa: PSSLFSGLAAYNEQF
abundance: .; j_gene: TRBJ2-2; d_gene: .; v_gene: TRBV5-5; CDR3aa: ASSWGRQLNTGELF
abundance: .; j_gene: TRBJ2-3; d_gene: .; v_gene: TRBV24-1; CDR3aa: ATSDSRVDTRY
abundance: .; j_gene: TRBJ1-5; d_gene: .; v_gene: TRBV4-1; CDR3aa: ASSRVTAGGRNQPQH
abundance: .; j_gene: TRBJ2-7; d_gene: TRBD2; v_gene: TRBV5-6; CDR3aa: ASSHGLAGVGYEQY
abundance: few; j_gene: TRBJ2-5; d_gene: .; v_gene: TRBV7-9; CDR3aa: ASSSTGALQETQY